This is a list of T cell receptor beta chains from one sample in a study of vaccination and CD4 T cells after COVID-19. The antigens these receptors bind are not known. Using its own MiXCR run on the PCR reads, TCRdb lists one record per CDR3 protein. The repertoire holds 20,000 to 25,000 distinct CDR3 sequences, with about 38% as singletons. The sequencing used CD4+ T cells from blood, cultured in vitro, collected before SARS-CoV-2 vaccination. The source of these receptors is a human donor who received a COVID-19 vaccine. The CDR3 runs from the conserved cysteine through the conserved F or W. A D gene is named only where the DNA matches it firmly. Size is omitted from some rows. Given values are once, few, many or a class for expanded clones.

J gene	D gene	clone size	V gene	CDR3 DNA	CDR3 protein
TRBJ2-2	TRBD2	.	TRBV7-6	TGTGCCAGCAGCTTGGCGGGGGTCGCCGGGGAGCTGTTTTTT	CASSLAGVAGELFF
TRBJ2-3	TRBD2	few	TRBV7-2	TGTGCCAGCAGCTGGGGCGCGGGGGGGCCGACAGATACGCAGTATTTT	CASSWGAGGPTDTQYF
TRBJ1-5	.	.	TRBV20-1	TGCAGTGCTAAAAGGGGGAATAGCAATCAGCCCCAGCATTTT	CSAKRGNSNQPQHF
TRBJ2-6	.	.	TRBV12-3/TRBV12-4	TGTGCCAGCAGGCAGGGGTCTGGGGCCAACGTCCTGACTTTC	CASRQGSGANVLTF
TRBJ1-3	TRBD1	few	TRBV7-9	TGTGCCAGCAGCCAAACAGGGGGCACTGGAAACACCATATATTTT	CASSQTGGTGNTIYF
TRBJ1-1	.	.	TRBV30	TGTGCCTGGACCAACCGGGACCTCATGAACACTGAAGCTTTCTTT	CAWTNRDLMNTEAFF
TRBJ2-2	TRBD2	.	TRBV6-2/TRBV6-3	TGTGCCAGCACCCGGGCGGGACTATCGAACACCGGGGAGCTGTTTTTT	CASTRAGLSNTGELFF
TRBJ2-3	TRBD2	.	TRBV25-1	TGTGCCAGCAGTGCGGGGGGGTCGGCAACAGATACGCAGTATTTT	CASSAGGSATDTQYF
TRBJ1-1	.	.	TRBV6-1	TGTGCCAGCAGTGACGGGGGTTGGGGGGGGCCATCCATGAACACTGAAGCTTTCTTT	CASSDGGWGGPSMNTEAFF
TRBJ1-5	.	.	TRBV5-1	TGCGCCAGCAGCTTGGAGTCACATCCCGATCAGCCCCAGCATTTT	CASSLESHPDQPQHF
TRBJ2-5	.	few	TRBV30	TGTGCCTGGAGTCCGCGTGGGGGGGCATCAGAGACCCAGTACTTC	CAWSPRGGASETQYF
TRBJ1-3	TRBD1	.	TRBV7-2	TGTGCCAGCAGTTTCGGACAGGGGCGGGACACCATATATTTT	CASSFGQGRDTIYF
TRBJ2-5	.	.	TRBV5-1	TGCGCCAGCAGCTTGGCCAACCAAGAGACCCAGTACTTC	CASSLANQETQYF
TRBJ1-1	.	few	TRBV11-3	TGTGCCAGCGCTTCCCGGACTGAAGCTTTCTTT	CASASRTEAFF
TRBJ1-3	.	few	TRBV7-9	TGTGCCAGCAGCCCCTGGGACGGGAGCTCTGGAAACACCATATATTTT	CASSPWDGSSGNTIYF
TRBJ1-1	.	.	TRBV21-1	TGTGCCGGCAGCGACCGGGACAGAAAACTGAACACTGAAGCTTTCTTT	CAGSDRDRKLNTEAFF
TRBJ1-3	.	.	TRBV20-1	TGCAGTGCTAAGGCCGGGGAGGAAAACACCATATATTTT	CSAKAGEENTIYF
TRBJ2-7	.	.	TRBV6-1	TGTGCCAGCATCCATCCTGGGACACTCTACGAGCAGTACTTC	CASIHPGTLYEQYF
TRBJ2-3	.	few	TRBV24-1	TGTGCCACCAGTGATTTTCAAGGGGGGAGCACAGATACGCAGTATTTT	CATSDFQGGSTDTQYF
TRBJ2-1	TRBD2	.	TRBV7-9	TGTGCCAGCAGCTTAGTACTAGCGGGAAACAATGAGCAGTTCTTC	CASSLVLAGNNEQFF
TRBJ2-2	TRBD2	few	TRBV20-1	TGCAGTGCTAGTTTAGCGGGGGGGCTTACCGGGGAGCTGTTTTTT	CSASLAGGLTGELFF
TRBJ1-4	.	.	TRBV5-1	TGCGCCAGCAGCTTGGGAGGCCGGGTCGCTAATGAAAAACTGTTTTTT	CASSLGGRVANEKLFF
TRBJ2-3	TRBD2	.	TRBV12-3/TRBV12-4	TGTGCCAGCATGAGCGGGGGGGCTGCTGATACGCAGTATTTT	CASMSGGAADTQYF
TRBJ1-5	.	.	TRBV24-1	TGTGCCACCAGTGACACCTTGATTTTGGGGGGGGGACACGATAGCAATCAGCCCCAGCATTTT	CATSDTLILGGGHDSNQPQHF
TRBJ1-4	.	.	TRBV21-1	TGTGCCAGCAGCAACCGAGATTTGTGCCACCCCGTTTTAGAAAAACTGTTTTTT	CASSNRDLCHPVLEKLFF